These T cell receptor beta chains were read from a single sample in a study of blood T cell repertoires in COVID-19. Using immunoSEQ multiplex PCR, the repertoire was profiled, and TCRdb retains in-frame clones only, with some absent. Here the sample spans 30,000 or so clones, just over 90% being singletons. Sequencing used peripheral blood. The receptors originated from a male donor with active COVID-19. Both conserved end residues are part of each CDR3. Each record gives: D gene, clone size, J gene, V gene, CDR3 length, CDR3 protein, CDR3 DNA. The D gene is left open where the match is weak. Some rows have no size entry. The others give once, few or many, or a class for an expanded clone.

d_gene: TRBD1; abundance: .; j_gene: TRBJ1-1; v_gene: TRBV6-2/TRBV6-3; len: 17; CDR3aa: CASSSPAGQRVNTEAFF; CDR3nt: TGTGCCAGCAGTTCCCCGGCGGGACAGAGAGTGAACACTGAAGCTTTCTTT
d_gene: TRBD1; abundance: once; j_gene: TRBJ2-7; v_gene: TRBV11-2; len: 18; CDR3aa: CASSLGAPRTGWTYEQYF; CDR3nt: TGTGCCAGCAGCTTAGGGGCCCCGCGGACAGGGTGGACCTACGAGCAGTACTTC
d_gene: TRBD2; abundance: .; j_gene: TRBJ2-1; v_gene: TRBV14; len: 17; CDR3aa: CASSQDLTGLAGGPRFF; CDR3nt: TGTGCCAGCAGCCAAGATCTGACGGGACTAGCGGGGGGTCCGAGGTTCTTC
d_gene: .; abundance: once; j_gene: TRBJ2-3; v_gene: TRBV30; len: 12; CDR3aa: CAWSVNTDTQYF; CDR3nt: TGTGCCTGGAGTGTTAACACAGATACGCAGTATTTT
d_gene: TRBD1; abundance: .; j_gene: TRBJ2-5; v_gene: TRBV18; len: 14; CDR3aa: CASSRDREGETQYF; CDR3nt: TGTGCCAGCTCACGGGACAGGGAAGGGGAGACCCAGTACTTC
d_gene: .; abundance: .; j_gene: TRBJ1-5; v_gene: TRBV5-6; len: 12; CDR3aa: CASSIFPGPQHF; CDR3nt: TGTGCCAGCAGCATTTTTCCGGGGCCCCAGCATTTT
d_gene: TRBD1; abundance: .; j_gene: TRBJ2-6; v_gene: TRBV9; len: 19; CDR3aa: CASSSRPGTGFSGANVLTF; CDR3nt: TGTGCCAGCAGCTCAAGACCCGGGACAGGTTTCTCTGGGGCCAACGTCCTGACTTTC
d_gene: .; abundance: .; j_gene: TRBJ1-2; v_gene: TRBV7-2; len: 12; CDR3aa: CASSETGYGYTF; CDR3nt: TGTGCCAGCAGCGAGACTGGCTATGGCTACACCTTC
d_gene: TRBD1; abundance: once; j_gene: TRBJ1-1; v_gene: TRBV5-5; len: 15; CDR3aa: CASRTPGQGSTEAFF; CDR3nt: TGTGCCAGCAGAACCCCGGGACAGGGAAGTACTGAAGCTTTCTTT
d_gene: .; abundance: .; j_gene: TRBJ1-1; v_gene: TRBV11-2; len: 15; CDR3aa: CASSLDRTRNTEAFF; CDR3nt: TGTGCCAGCAGCTTAGATAGAACGAGGAATACTGAAGCTTTCTTT
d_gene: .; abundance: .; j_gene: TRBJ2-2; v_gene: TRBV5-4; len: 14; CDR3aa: CASSLDQARGELFF; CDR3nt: TGTGCCAGCAGCTTGGATCAGGCTCGGGGGGAGCTGTTTTTT
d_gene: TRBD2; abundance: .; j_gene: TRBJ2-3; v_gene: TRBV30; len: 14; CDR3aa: CAGTGGGGTDTQYF; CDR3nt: TGTGCCGGGACGGGTGGGGGGGGCACAGATACGCAGTATTTT
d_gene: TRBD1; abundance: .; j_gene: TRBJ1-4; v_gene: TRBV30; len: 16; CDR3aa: CAWSVDRGRTNEKLFF; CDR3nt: TGTGCCTGGAGTGTTGACAGGGGAAGAACTAATGAAAAACTGTTTTTT
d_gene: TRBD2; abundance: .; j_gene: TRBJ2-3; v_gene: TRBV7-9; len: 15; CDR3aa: CASSLWRGATDTQYF; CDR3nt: TGTGCCAGCAGCTTATGGCGGGGGGCAACAGATACGCAGTATTTT
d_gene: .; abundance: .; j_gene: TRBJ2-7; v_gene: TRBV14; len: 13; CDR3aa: CASSQGHLYEQYF; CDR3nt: TGTGCCAGCAGCCAAGGACACCTCTACGAGCAGTACTTC
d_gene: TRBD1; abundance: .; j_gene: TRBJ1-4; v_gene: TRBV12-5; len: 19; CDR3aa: CASGLPTTLTGVEDEKLFF; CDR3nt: TGTGCTAGTGGTTTGCCAACAACCTTGACAGGGGTGGAGGATGAAAAACTGTTTTTT
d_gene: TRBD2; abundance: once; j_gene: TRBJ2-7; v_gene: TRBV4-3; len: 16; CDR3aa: CASSRFWRGSSYEQYF; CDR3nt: TGCGCCAGCAGCCGGTTTTGGCGGGGGTCCTCCTACGAGCAGTACTTC
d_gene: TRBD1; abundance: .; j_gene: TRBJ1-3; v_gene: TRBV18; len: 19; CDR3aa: CASSPVITGGTITGNTIYF; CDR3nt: TGTGCCAGCTCACCAGTCATAACAGGGGGCACGATTACTGGAAACACCATATATTTT